The text below deals with one TCR beta chain. This clone was observed once. It has no known antigen specificity. No base quality information exists; no much larger clone differs at one position. Healthy HIV-negative adults with no recently reported acute infections or vaccinations were included as donors. Every donor was a Caucasian adult residing in Nashville, Tennessee, USA. For unsorted samples, roughly 91 million PBMCs were counted, and genomic DNA was extracted using the QIAamp DNA Blood Mini kit. Blood was collected by leukapheresis, and PBMCs were isolated by Ficoll-Histopaque density gradient centrifugation and then cryopreserved in liquid nitrogen vapor phase. TCR CDR3 regions were amplified from genomic DNA by multiplex PCR using the deep immunoSEQ assay. Genomic DNA extracted from each cell subset was distributed evenly over all wells of several immunoSEQ 96-well plates, and each plate served as one replicate. For unsorted PBMC, around 300 ng genomic DNA, equal to approximately 30,000 T cell genomes, was loaded into each replicate PCR. Unsorted PBMC genomic DNA was sequenced across ten immunoSEQ deep assay plates. Purified libraries were measured with a Qubit 3.0 fluorometer, size-checked on a Bioanalyzer 2100, and measured again with the KAPA Library Quantification kit. Each immunoSEQ 96-well plate was sequenced on its own single-read 150-cycle Illumina NextSeq 550 flow cell. As for the original processing: Because the immunoSEQ output included only junctional sequences and no quality scores, the filtering could not be the same as the filtering used for full-length reads. Sequences were annotated with PyIR, a Python wrapper for IgBLAST v1.9, using IMGT germline references to assign V/J genes and CDR3. Reads were removed for weak V/J assignments (E-value above 1e-6), missing CDR3, stop codons, out-of-frame junctions, or ambiguous translated residues. A V3J clonotype was defined by an identical inferred V gene, J gene, and CDR3 amino acid sequence. To compute the percentage overlap between repertoires, the number of shared unique clonotypes was divided by the size of the smaller repertoire. Richness of each repertoire was evaluated using RTK rarefaction, the Chao1 estimator, and Recon v2.1 estimates of unobserved clonotypes. TCRdb took over this immuneACCESS table, retaining in-frame rearrangements with V and J assigned. Such tables are incomplete; in checked studies, under half of the missing clones stem from an unresolved V gene, and the remainder is unexplained. That table is the source of V, J and clone size, and D and trimming were worked out from the DNA. The sample table holds around 530,000 clones, of which around 80% were seen once. The leading ten clones occupy around 12% of the sample.

These data originate in a study of shared clonotypes between healthy human individuals (dated by TCRdb to 2020 to 2021). With respect to the entire study: A couple of women and a few men aged 18 to 49 years were included in the cohort. Blood TCR repertoires of about five healthy adults were deeply sequenced to estimate repertoire size and the extent of clonotype sharing between individuals. To increase sequencing depth and limit assay-specific biases, TCR repertoire library preparation and sequencing were carried out by different laboratories using diverse techniques. Each donor's leukapheresis produced roughly between about 0.9 and 9.5 billion PBMCs. Broad study findings and their caveats: The small number of donors limited the genetic and exposure-history diversity represented. Pairwise subsampling indicated that sequencing depth was expected to affect the degree of clonotype sharing among donors. Only blood was sampled, and tissue TCR repertoires likely differ from those in blood.

The germline V gene encodes CDR1 SGHDN and CDR2 FVKESK. The CDR3 holds 13 amino acids from the cysteine to the phenylalanine. The only DNA kept is the CDR3, 39 bases in frame from the first base. V drops 4 bases and J drops 4 bases, leaving 11 bases in between. The sequencing input was PBMCs. This sequence uses TRBV14 and TRBJ2-7, with the D gene possibly TRBD1 or TRBD2, each one fitting 5 bases. This TCR was sampled from a woman aged 40-49 years in good health. Some clones in this sample may be carry-over from other donors' samples. The CDR3 corresponds to CASSLGPRYEQYF. The DNA sequence reads TGTGCCAGCAGCCTGGGACCAAGATACGAGCAGTACTTC.